The 11 T cell receptor beta chains below come from one sample, sequenced in a study of cytomegalovirus exposure and HLA in healthy donors. In the PCR, 60 Vbeta and 13 Jbeta primers were used. Data came from immunoSEQ multiplex PCR; TCRdb stores just in-frame clones and leaves some out. Among about 81,000 clones listed, 85% to 90% were seen once. The sequenced sample was PBMCs. The source is a man younger than 35 in good health and CMV-seronegative.

This clone was seen just once. V is TRBV5-4 and J is TRBJ2-1, with TRBD1 matching 7 bases. The CDR3 is 15 amino acids. Unmatched junction bases numbered 8, after V lost 0 bases and J lost 8 bases. Germline V CDR1 and CDR2: SGHNT, YYREEE (reference sequence). The CDR3 region is CASSLVKGQSDEQFF. The DNA of the CDR3 is TGTGCCAGCAGCTTGGTAAAGGGACAGTCGGATGAGCAGTTCTTC.

The V gene is TRBV27, the J gene TRBJ2-2; 12 nucleotides agree with TRBD2. The CDR3 runs 17 residues. Germline V gene data show CDR1 as MNHEY and CDR2 as SMNVEV (reference sequence). J was trimmed by 6 bases and V by 4 bases; bases with no gene match: 9. DNA for the CDR3: TGTGCCAGCAGTTCCCGGAAGACTAGCGGGAGACCCGGGGAGCTGTTTTTT. Translating it yields CASSSRKTSGRPGELFF.

This chain connects TRBV11-2 to TRBJ2-3; a weak D match, TRBD2 (6 bases). Germline CDR1 reads SGHAT; CDR2 reads FQNNGV. This CDR3 comprises 14 residues. Trimming took 5 bases from V and 11 from J, leaving 20 bases between them. The CDR3: CASSPGGMGLGQYF. The CDR3 region has the DNA TGTGCCAGCAGCCCCGGGGGAATGGGGTTAGGGCAGTATTTT.

This clone was observed a handful of times. The V gene is TRBV9, the J gene TRBJ2-4; possible D gene TRBD1, 5 bases. This CDR3 region has 14 residues. Germline-derived CDR1 and CDR2 are SGDLS and YYNGEE. V lost 0 bases, J lost 6 bases, and 10 bases lay in between. The CDR3 sequence: CASSVGPGINIQYF. The CDR3 nucleotides are TGTGCCAGCAGCGTAGGCCCAGGGATAAACATTCAGTACTTC.

This clone has just a few counts. V is TRBV29-1 and J is TRBJ2-3; TRBD2 aligns across 9 bases. Germline assignment: CDR1 SQVTM and CDR2 ANQGSEA. This CDR3 has 16 amino acids. V lost 0 bases, J lost 2 bases, and 6 bases stayed unmatched. The DNA of the CDR3 is TGCAGCGTTGAAGAACCGGGACTAGCCTACACAGATACGCAGTATTTT. Its translation is CSVEEPGLAYTDTQYF.

The genes are TRBV28 and TRBJ1-1, with D perhaps matching TRBD1 (6 bases). This CDR3 spans 12 amino acids. CDR1 and CDR2 from the germline V gene are MDHEN and SYDVKM. The germline V and J ends were trimmed by 5 bases and 11 bases, with 15 bases remaining between them. The DNA for the CDR3 is TGTGCCAGCAGTCTACAGGGTCGTCTGGCTTTCTTT. Protein sequence: CASSLQGRLAFF.

The chain carries TRBV28 and TRBJ2-7; the D gene is possibly TRBD2 (5 bases). Per germline, CDR1 MDHEN and CDR2 SYDVKM. CDR3 length: 16 amino acids. Trimming left V 3 bases short and J 3 bases short, with 18 bases between. The CDR3, as DNA: TGTGCCAGCAGTTTTCGGCTAGCTGTACCAGACTACGAGCAGTACTTC. Translation gives CASSFRLAVPDYEQYF.

This clone is a singleton in its sample. The chain joins TRBV13 to TRBJ1-2; TRBD1 matches 8 bases. Germline lookup yields CDR1 PRHDT and CDR2 FYEKMQ (reference sequence). The CDR3 has 17 amino acids. The trim removed 3 bases at V and 3 bases at J, leaving 12 bases unmatched. CDR3 region: CASSFRQGALGDYGYTF. The DNA of the CDR3 is TGTGCCAGCAGCTTCCGGCAGGGGGCCCTGGGTGACTATGGCTACACCTTC.

Worth noting for this clone: A junction boundary mismatches the germline segment, possibly from a read error. The V call is TRBV11-2, the J call TRBJ2-7, with D hard to call. The length of the CDR3 is 11 residues. Germline loops: CDR1 SGHAT, CDR2 FQNNGV. The CDR3 bases are TGTGCCAGCAGAGAGCTAGGCGAGCAGTGCTTC. Protein: CASRELGEQCF.

This chain uses TRBV20-1 with TRBJ2-4; 7 bases are shared with TRBD1. The germline CDR1 and CDR2 sequences are DFQATT and SNEGSKA (reference sequence). V lost 5 bases and J lost 12; bases outside the gene matches: 7. The CDR3 runs to 11 residues. The CDR3 region is CSADRVVDQYF. In nucleotides, the CDR3 is TGCAGTGCTGACAGGGTCGTCGATCAGTACTTC.

The chain couples TRBV10-3 to TRBJ1-1; 8 bases agree with TRBD1. CDR3 length: 13 amino acids. CDR1 ENHRY and CDR2 SYGVKD come from the germline V gene. V gave up 2 bases and J gave up 8 bases; unmatched junction bases: 4. Here the CDR3 DNA reads TGTGCCATCAGTGAGATAGGACAGGGCGAAGCTTTCTTT. The encoded protein is CAISEIGQGEAFF.